This TCR beta chain was captured by sequencing in a study of vaccination effects on CD4 cells after COVID-19. V shed 5 bases, J shed 2 bases, and the junction held 10 bases outside the gene matches. The CDR3 totals 16 residues. Germline assignment: CDR1 LNHDA and CDR2 SQIVND (reference sequence). Turning to this clone: As yet, its antigen is unknown.

ViraFEST used viral peptide pools to expand antigen-specific CD4+ T cells before sequencing. CD4+ T cell isolation took place after 10 days of culture. All participants had two doses of either the BNT162b2 or mRNA-1273 vaccine. The vaccine recipients had no prior SARS-CoV-2 infection, with negative nucleocapsid antibodies. Each culture had half its medium swapped for IL-2 medium on days 3 and 7. Profiled with immunoSEQ multiplex PCR; TCRdb holds only in-frame clones, not every one. The sample has 67,000 or so clones; approximately 80% are singletons. This receptor was obtained from a human donor who received a COVID-19 vaccine. The sequences come from CD4+ T cells from PBMCs cultured with HCoV-229E spike peptides, collected after COVID-19 vaccination. This sequence joins TRBV19 and TRBJ1-1, with TRBD1 identical over 8 bases. The DNA for the CDR3 is TGTGCCAGTAGTGTGGGACAGGTGGTGGCCAACACTGAAGCTTTCTTT. Its translation is CASSVGQVVANTEAFF.